The following is a T cell receptor (beta chain) sequence with its context. Measured with immunoSEQ multiplex PCR; TCRdb has only the in-frame clones, and not every one. The repertoire consists of about 60,000 clones, with roughly 80% occurring once and the leading ten covering 3.5% to 4.5%. These data come from a study of siplizumab effects on memory and regulatory T cells. The origin of this receptor is a human donor in good health. Sequences were obtained from memory CD4+ T cells sorted from blood.

The CDR3 here is CASIERGKNTEAFF. For the CDR3, the DNA is TGTGCCAGCATTGAGCGGGGGAAGAACACTGAAGCTTTCTTT. The chain has TRBV2 and TRBJ1-1, with D perhaps TRBD1 (5 bases). Per the germline V gene, CDR1 is SNHLY and CDR2 is FYNNEI. Trimming pared 7 bases from V and 1 base from J, leaving 13 bases between. The CDR3 extends over 14 amino acids.